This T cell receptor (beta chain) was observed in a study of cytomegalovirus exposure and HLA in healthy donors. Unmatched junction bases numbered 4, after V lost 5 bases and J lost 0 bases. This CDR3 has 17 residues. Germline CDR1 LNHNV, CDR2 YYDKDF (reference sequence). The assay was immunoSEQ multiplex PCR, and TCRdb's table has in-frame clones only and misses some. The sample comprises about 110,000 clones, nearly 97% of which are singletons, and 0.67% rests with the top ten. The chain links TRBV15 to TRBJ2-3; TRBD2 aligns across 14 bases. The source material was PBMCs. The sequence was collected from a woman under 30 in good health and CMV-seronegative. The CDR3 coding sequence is TGTGCCACCAGCGCCGGGACTAGCGGGGGAAGCACAGATACGCAGTATTTT. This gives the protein CATSAGTSGGSTDTQYF. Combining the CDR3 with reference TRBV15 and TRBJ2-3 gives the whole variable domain DAMVIQNPRYQVTQFGKPVTLSCSQTLNHNVMYWYQQKSSQAPKLLFHYYDKDFNNEADTPDNFQSRRPNTSFCFLDIRSPGLGDTAMYLCATSAGTSGGSTDTQYFGPGTRLTVL.